This TCR beta chain was sequenced for a study of cytomegalovirus exposure and HLA in healthy donors (dated by TCRdb to the late 2010s). Turning to the overall study: An earlier analysis of several hundred of the donors reported 276 Gb of sequence data and around 100 million unique TCR beta sequences obtained from roughly 170 million T cells. An early release covering roughly 600 HLA-typed donors comprised about 290 gigabases of sequencing data and some 79 million unique TCR sequences. Among the roughly 410 genotyped donors, about 85% belonged to the genetic ancestry cluster associated with self-reported Caucasian donors. The study was designed to test whether signatures of past pathogen exposure could be identified by cataloging public T cell receptors. Using immunosequencing, the study profiled T cell repertoires from roughly 650 subjects and related those repertoires to cytomegalovirus serostatus. Along with the roughly 670-subject first cohort, a separate validation cohort of 120 different subjects was used. The study combined high-throughput TCR immunosequencing, statistical association of individual TCRs with disease status, and machine learning to predict cytomegalovirus infection status. A later analysis re-analyzed previously published TCR beta repertoires from roughly 600 donors and added high-resolution HLA genotyping to study TCR occurrence patterns. Rather than using new phenotypic data, the later analysis identified candidate immune exposures from TCR beta sequences and from how often those sequences occurred across donors. An earlier analysis of roughly 600 of the donors used high-throughput TCR beta sequencing to judge whether each TCR beta V gene segment behaved as functional or pseudogenic. Donor age, sex, ethnicity and CMV serostatus were collected together with the repertoire data. A later genetic analysis used genome-wide SNP genotypes for about three fifths of the roughly 700 donors, treating that subset as a discovery cohort. All discovery cohort repertoires had been generated using a single sequencing platform. HLA typing included class I and class II loci at four-digit resolution. Typing coverage varied by locus: about 620-630 donors for A, B, C, DRB1 and DQB1; roughly 560 for DQA1; about 570 for DPA1; some 470 for DPB1. Because of strong linkage in the cohort, roughly 5 DR-DQ haplotypes were treated as single units for association and clustering. Among roughly 400 genotyped donors of the cohort, an average of approximately 240,000 unique TCR beta nucleotide sequences were sequenced per donor, 15% to 20% of them non-productive. Overall study results and their limits: A later genetic analysis associated a missense DCLRE1C variant with V-gene and J-gene trimming of TCR beta chains, and an independent cohort replicated the association. Linkage disequilibrium might explain the correlated functional status among segregating V segments, but an unknown experimental factor could not be ruled out. Most TCR sequences were seen in very few donors, while some public TCRs were found in many individuals. This cohort had only TCR beta chains sequenced, and the lack of alpha or paired-chain data limited which features could be detected. According to a later analysis, parvovirus B19, influenza, CMV and Epstein-Barr virus appeared linked to several top co-occurrence clusters. The classifier was reported to diagnose cytomegalovirus status with high specificity and sensitivity in both the original and validation cohorts. A cluster of highly shared sequence variants was judged likely to be a technical artifact of the sequencing pipeline. In vitro tests confirmed that a few of the cytomegalovirus-associated TCR beta chains recognize cytomegalovirus antigens. The study listed approximately 160 TCR beta chains as associated with cytomegalovirus. According to a later analysis, TCR association rates differed among HLA loci, with DRB1 alleles showing the most associated TCRs and HLA-C alleles showing the fewest. An earlier analysis of approximately 500 of the donors showed that most TCR beta V segments appeared in productive rearrangements either about 87% or about 30% of the time, which broadly matched IMGT annotations. Roughly uniform sequencing depth across donors was assumed in presence/absence analyses, although this assumption may not hold. A later analysis found that most CMV-associated TCR beta chains appeared HLA-restricted, with HLA associations seemingly driven largely by CMV exposure. When HLA alleles, especially DR and DQ, strongly co-occurred, TCR associations were difficult to assign to individual alleles. A later analysis associated 17,000 or so TCR beta sequences with specific HLA alleles at a false discovery rate of 0.05. Because HLA typing was missing for some donors at each locus, association tests included only the typed subset. It was suggested by the authors that the approach could potentially be generalized to other disease states and immunological phenotypes. The 87-base-pair reads could not distinguish some IMGT-functional V segments, including TRBV6-2 and TRBV6-3, so those segments were excluded. For the cohort, immune exposure information was limited to CMV serostatus. According to a later genetic analysis, donors in an Asian-associated ancestry cluster had fewer N-insertions in productive TCRs than the approximately 650-donor mean. A later analysis found that HLA-associated TCR beta chains were more clonally expanded and had lower generation probabilities than equally common non-associated chains. Because counts were too low, seventeen rarely observed V segments, including chromosome 9 orphons, were excluded from the earlier analysis of about 500 of the donors. A further reported finding was that TCR beta sequences accurately predicted the HLA-A and HLA-B alleles for most subjects in the first cohort.

Based on the germline V gene, the CDR1 and CDR2 sequences are MNHNS and SASEGT. Trimming takes 7 bases off V and 0 bases off J; junction bases not matched to a gene: 6. From the cysteine up to the phenylalanine, the CDR3 has a length of 14 residues. Only CDR3 DNA is held: 42 bases, read in frame from base 1. Comments on this clone: Its binding antigen is unknown. Per-nucleotide qualities are absent, and no much larger clonotype sits a single base away.

The method was the immunoSEQ multiplex PCR assay. For the multiplex PCR, a mixture combining 60 forward primers for TCR Vbeta segments and 13 reverse primers for TCR Jbeta segments was used. Amplification of the CDR3 region of rearranged TCR beta genes was performed with a multiplex PCR assay on genomic DNA. Amplified TCR beta libraries were sequenced as 87-base-pair reads on the Illumina HiSeq System. The paper's data handling went like this. A later analysis tallied about 77 million unique TCR beta chains across the 666 repertoires, and about 12 million of those chains were shared by two or more donors. A nearest-neighbor algorithm error-corrected the raw reads and collapsed the reads into unique sequences, merging closely related sequences to remove PCR and sequencing errors. Alignment of CDR3 sequences to IMGT reference sequences was used to assign V, D and J gene segments. For a sequence to be retained, a match of at least six nucleotides was required to both a V gene segment and a J gene segment. A rearrangement was called productive if the CDR3 had no stop codons and remained in frame with V and J, and every other rearrangement was called non-productive. Following IMGT convention, CDR3 was defined as the stretch from the second conserved V-encoded cysteine up to the conserved J-encoded phenylalanine. The earlier analysis of 500 to 750 of the donors excluded any sequence lacking an unambiguous match to a single V gene segment. An earlier analysis of just under 600 of the donors called V segments functional above 56.7% productive rearrangements and segregating when the between-donor standard deviation exceeded 5%. To diagnose cytomegalovirus status from the catalog of TCR beta chain sequences, a statistical classification framework was built. A later analysis assigned V and J genes by comparing TCR nucleotide sequences with IMGT/GENE-DB human TR gene sequences. Using the TCRdist pipeline, a later analysis assigned CDR3 sequences along with most-parsimonious VDJ recombination scenarios. In a later analysis, each TCR beta chain was defined by its CDR3 amino acid sequence together with its V-gene family, and reads without a unique V-gene family were excluded. To address suspected cross-contamination and a sequencing artifact, a later analysis removed several hundred highly shared, low-generation-probability nucleotide sequences. In a later analysis, a clonal expansion index was calculated for each public chain from normalized within-repertoire ranks of inferred template counts. Generation probabilities in a later analysis came from a VDJ recombination model fitted to out-of-frame rearrangements, and those results were checked against IGoR. In a later analysis, hypergeometric tests were used to score TCR-TCR, TCR-HLA and TCR-CMV co-occurrence, with a repertoire-size bias correction applied to TCR pairs. A later analysis estimated false discovery rates by permuting HLA or CMV assignments 20 times. In a later analysis, co-occurring TCRs were grouped using DBSCAN, with TCRdist sequence similarity added in when clustering inside HLA-allele-positive subsets. For co-occurrence clustering, repertoires with fewer than 30,000 or more than 120,000 public chains were excluded, along with a handful of repertoires with anomalous nucleotide sharing. The clones in this table, taken by TCRdb from immuneACCESS, are in-frame only. Not every clone is retained; where verified, under half of the shortfall comes from an unresolved V gene, and the cause of the rest is unknown. That table gives V, J and clone size, and the DNA gave D and trimming. In this sample the table shows more than 90,000 clones, roughly 80% of which occur a single time. The top ten hold around 5% of the sample.

The cohort was made up of approximately 670 healthy bone marrow donors. All cohort members were sampled while nominally healthy, although unrecorded immune exposures were likely present. The donor was CMV seropositive and was included in the group of some 290 seropositive cohort members. Every donor gave a peripheral blood sample, and the peripheral blood mononuclear cells from that sample were used for TCR beta sequencing. Genomic DNA extraction from the blood cell samples was performed with the Qiagen DNeasy Blood Extraction Kit. The sample consisted of PBMCs. The clonotype was recovered from a man in his fifties or sixties in good health and CMV-seropositive. The chain uses TRBV6-1 and TRBJ2-7; the junction holds 7 bases that match TRBD2. CDR3 reads: CASMGGTTSYEQYF. The DNA reads TGTGCCAGCATGGGAGGGACTACCTCCTACGAGCAGTACTTC.